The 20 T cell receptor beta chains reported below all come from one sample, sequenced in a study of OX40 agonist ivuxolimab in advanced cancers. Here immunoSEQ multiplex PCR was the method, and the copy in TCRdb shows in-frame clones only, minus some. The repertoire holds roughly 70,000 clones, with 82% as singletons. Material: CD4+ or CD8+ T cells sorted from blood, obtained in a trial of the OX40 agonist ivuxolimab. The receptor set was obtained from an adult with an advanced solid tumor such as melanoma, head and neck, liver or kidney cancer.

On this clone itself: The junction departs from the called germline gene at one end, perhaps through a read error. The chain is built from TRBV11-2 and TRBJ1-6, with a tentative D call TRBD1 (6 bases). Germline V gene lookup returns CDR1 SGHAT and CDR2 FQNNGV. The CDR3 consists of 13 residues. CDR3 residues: CASSLDRFRGCDF. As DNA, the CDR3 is TGTGCCAGCAGCTTAGATCGTTTCAGGGGCTGCGACTTT.

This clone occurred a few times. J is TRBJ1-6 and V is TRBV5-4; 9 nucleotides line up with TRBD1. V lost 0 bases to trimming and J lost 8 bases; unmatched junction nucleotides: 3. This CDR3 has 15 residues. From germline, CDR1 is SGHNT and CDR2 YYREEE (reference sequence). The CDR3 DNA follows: TGTGCCAGCAGCTTGGGGGACAGGGATCATTCACCCCTCCACTTT. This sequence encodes CASSLGDRDHSPLHF.

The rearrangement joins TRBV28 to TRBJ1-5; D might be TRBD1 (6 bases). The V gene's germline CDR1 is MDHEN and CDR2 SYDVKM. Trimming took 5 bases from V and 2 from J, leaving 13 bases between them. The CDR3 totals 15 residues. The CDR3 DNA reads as TGTGCCAGCAGTACTACAGGGTTGGGCAATCAGCCCCAGCATTTT. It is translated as CASSTTGLGNQPQHF.

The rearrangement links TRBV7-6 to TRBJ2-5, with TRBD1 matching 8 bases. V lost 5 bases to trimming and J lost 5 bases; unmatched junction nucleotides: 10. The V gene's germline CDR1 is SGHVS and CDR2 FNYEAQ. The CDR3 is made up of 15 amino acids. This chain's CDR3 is CASSRAGTGVETQYF. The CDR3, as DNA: TGTGCCAGCAGCCGGGCCGGGACAGGCGTTGAGACCCAGTACTTC.

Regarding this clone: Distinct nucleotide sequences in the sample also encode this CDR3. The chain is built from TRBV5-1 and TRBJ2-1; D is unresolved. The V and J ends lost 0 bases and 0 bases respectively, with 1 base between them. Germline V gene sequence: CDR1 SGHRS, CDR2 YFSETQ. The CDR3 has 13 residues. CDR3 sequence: CASSLDSYNEQFF. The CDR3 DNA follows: TGCGCCAGCAGCTTGGACTCCTACAATGAGCAGTTCTTC.

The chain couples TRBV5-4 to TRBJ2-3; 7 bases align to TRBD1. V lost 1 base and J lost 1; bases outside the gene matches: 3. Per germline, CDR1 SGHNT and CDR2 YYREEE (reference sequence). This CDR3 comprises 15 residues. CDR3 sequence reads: CASSLLRGRTDTQYF. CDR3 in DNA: TGTGCCAGCAGCTTGTTGAGGGGGCGCACAGATACGCAGTATTTT.

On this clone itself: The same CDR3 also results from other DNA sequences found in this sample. The CDR3 nucleotides are TGTGCCAGCAGCGTAGGGACAGGACGGAACACTGAAGCTTTCTTT. This codes for CASSVGTGRNTEAFF. V is TRBV9 and J is TRBJ1-1; 7 bases line up with TRBD1. CDR3 length: 15 amino acids. CDR1 is SGDLS and CDR2 is YYNGEE in the germline V gene. V was pared by 0 bases and J by 1 base, with 3 bases of the junction left unmatched.

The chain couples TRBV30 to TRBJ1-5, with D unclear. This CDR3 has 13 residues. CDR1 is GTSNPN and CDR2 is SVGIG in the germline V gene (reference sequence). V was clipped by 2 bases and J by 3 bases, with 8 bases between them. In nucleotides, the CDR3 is TGTGCCTGGAGTCACAACCCCAATCAGCCCCAGCATTTT. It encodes CAWSHNPNQPQHF.

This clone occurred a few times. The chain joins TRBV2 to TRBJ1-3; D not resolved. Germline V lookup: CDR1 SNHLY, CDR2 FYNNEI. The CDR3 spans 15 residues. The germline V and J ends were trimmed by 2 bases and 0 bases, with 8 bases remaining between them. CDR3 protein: CASSESTGSGNTIYF. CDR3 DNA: TGTGCCAGCAGTGAATCAACCGGCTCTGGAAACACCATATATTTT. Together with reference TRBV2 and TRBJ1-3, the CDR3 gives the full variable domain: EPEVTQTPSHQVTQMGQEVILRCVPISNHLYFYWYRQILGQKVEFLVSFYNNEISEKSEIFDDQFSVERPDGSNFTLKIRSTKLEDSAMYFCASSESTGSGNTIYFGEGSWLTVV.

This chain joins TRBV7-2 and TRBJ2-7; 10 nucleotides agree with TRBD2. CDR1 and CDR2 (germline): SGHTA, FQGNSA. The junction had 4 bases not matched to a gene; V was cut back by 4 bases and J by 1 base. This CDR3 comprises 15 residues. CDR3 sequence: CASSYLAGVSYEQYF. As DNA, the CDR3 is TGTGCCAGCAGCTATCTAGCGGGAGTGTCCTACGAGCAGTACTTC. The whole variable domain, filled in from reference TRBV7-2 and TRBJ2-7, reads GAGVSQSPSNKVTEKGKDVELRCDPISGHTALYWYRQSLGQGLEFLIYFQGNSAPDKSGLPSDRFSAERTGGSVSTLTIQRTQQEDSAVYLCASSYLAGVSYEQYFGPGTRLTVT.

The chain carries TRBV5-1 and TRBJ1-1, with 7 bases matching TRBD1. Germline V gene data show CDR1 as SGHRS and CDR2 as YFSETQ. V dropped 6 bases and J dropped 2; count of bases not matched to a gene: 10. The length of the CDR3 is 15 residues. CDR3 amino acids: CASIPEEGANTEAFF. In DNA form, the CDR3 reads TGCGCCAGCATCCCGGAAGAGGGGGCCAACACTGAAGCTTTCTTT. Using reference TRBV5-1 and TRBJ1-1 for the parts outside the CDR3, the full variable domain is KAGVTQTPRYLIKTRGQQVTLSCSPISGHRSVSWYQQTPGQGLQFLFEYFSETQRNKGNFPGRFSGRQFSNSRSEMNVSTLELGDSALYLCASIPEEGANTEAFFGQGTRLTVV.

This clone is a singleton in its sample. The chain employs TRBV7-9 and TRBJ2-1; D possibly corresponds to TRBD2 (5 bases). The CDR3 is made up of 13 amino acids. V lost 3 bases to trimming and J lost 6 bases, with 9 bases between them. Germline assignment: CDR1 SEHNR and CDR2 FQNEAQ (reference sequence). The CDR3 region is CASSLPGINEQFF. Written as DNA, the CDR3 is TGTGCCAGCAGCTTGCCCGGGATCAATGAGCAGTTCTTC. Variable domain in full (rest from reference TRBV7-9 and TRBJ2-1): DTGVSQNPRHKITKRGQNVTFRCDPISEHNRLYWYRQTLGQGPEFLTYFQNEAQLEKSRLLSDRFSAERPKGSFSTLEIQRTEQGDSAMYLCASSLPGINEQFFGPGTRLTVL.

The CDR3 protein is CASRGGGGTSSYNEQFF. DNA of the CDR3: TGTGCCAGCAGGGGTGGGGGGGGCACGAGCTCCTACAATGAGCAGTTCTTC. The rearrangement uses TRBV27 and TRBJ2-1; D possibly corresponds to TRBD2 (7 bases). The germline V gene has CDR1 MNHEY and CDR2 SMNVEV (reference sequence). Trimming removed 6 bases at V and 0 bases at J, with 18 bases between. CDR3 length equals 17 residues.

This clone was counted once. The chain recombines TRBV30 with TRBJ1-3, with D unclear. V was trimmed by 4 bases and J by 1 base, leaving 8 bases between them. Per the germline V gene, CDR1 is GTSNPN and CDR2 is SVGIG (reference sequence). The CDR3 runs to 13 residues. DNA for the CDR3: TGTGCCTGGAACTCAAAATCTGGAAACACCATATATTTT. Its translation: CAWNSKSGNTIYF. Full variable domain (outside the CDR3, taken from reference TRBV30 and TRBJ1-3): SQTIHQWPATLVQPVGSPLSLECTVEGTSNPNLYWYRQAAGRGLQLLFYSVGIGQISSEVPQNLSASRPQDRQFILSSKKLLLSDSGFYLCAWNSKSGNTIYFGEGSWLTVV.

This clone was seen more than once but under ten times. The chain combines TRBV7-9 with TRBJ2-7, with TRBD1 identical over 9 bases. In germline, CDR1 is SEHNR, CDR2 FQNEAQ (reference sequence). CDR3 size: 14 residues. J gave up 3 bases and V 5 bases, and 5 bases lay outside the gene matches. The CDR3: CASSPRGQGYEQYF. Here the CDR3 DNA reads TGTGCCAGCAGCCCGCGGGGACAGGGCTACGAGCAGTACTTC.

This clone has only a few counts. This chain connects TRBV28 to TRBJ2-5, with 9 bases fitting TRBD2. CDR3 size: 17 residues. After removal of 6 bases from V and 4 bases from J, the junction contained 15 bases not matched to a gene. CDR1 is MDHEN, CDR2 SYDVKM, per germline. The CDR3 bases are TGTGCCAGCAGCCCCCGTTTCTGGGGCGGGGGGGGAGAGACCCAGTACTTC. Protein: CASSPRFWGGGGETQYF.

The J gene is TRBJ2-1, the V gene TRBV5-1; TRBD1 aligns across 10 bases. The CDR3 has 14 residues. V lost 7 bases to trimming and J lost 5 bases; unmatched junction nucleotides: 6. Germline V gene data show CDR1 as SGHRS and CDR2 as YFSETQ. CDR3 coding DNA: TGCGCCAGCGCCCGGGACAGGGGAGACAATGAGCAGTTCTTC. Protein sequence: CASARDRGDNEQFF.

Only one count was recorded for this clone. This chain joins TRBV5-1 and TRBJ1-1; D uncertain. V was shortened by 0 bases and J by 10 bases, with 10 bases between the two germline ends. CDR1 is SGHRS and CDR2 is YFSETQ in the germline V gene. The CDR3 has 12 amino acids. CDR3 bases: TGCGCCAGCAGCTTGGGTCCCGATAGAGCTTTCTTT. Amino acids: CASSLGPDRAFF.

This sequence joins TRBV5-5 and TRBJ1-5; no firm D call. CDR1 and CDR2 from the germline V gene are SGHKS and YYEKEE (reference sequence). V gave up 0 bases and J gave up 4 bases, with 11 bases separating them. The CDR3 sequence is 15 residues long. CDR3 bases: TGTGCCAGCAGCTTGGAATCGACCTTTAATCAGCCCCAGCATTTT. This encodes CASSLESTFNQPQHF.

The CDR3 coding sequence is TGCGCCAGCAGTGACCGGACACCCAACACTGAAGCTTTCTTT. Its translation is CASSDRTPNTEAFF. The gene calls are TRBV10-1 and TRBJ1-1; possibly TRBD1 for D (5 bases). CDR1 is WNHNN and CDR2 is SYGVQD in the germline V gene (reference sequence). CDR3 length: 14 residues. V was clipped by 3 bases and J by 2 bases, with 10 bases between them.